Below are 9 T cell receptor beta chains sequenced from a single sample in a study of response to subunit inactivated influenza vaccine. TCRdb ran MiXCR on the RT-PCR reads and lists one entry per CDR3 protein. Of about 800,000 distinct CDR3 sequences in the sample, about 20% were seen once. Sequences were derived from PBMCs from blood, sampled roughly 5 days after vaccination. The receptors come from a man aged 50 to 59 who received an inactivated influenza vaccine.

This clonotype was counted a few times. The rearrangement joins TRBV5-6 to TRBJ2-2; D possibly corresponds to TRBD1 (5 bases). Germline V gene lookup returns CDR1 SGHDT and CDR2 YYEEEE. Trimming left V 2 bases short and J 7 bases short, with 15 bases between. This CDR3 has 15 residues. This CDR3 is CASSFGRGWSGELFF. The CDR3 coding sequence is TGTGCCAGCAGCTTTGGTAGGGGATGGAGCGGGGAGCTGTTTTTT.

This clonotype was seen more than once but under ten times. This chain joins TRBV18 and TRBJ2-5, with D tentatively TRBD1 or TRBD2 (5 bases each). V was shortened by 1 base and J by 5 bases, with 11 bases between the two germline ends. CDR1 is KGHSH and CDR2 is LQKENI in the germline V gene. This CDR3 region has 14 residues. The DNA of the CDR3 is TGTGCCAGCTCACCACGACGAGGGACCGAGACCCAGTACTTC. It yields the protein CASSPRRGTETQYF.

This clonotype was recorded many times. CDR3 DNA sequence: TGTGCCAGCAGCGTAGGAGCGCGGCCGTTCTTC. Its protein is CASSVGARPFF. The genes are TRBV9 and TRBJ2-1; unclear D gene. Trimming took 0 bases from V and 15 from J, leaving 10 bases between them. The CDR3 is 11 amino acids. Germline CDR1 is SGDLS and CDR2 is YYNGEE.

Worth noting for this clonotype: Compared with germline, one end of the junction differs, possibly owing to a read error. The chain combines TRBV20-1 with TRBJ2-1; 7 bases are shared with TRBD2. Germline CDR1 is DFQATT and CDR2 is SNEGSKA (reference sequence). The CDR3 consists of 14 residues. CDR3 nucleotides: TGCTGTGCTGAACGCGGGGGACCTTACAATGAGCAGTTCTTC. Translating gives CCAERGGPYNEQFF.

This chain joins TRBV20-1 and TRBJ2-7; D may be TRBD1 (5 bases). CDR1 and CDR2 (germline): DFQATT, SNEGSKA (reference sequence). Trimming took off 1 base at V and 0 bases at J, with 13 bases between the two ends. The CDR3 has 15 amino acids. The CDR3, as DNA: TGCAGTGCTAGAGTAACAGGCCGGAGCTCCTACGAGCAGTACTTC. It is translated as CSARVTGRSSYEQYF.

The CDR3 here is CASSTGQALVDEQYF. The CDR3 DNA reads TGTGCCAGCAGTACCGGACAGGCGCTAGTCGACGAGCAGTACTTC. This chain joins TRBV6-1 and TRBJ2-7; 7 bases fit TRBD1. Germline trimming cut 5 bases from V and 5 bases from J; bases unmatched to any gene: 12. This CDR3 is built from 15 residues. Germline CDR1 is MNHNS and CDR2 is SASEGT.

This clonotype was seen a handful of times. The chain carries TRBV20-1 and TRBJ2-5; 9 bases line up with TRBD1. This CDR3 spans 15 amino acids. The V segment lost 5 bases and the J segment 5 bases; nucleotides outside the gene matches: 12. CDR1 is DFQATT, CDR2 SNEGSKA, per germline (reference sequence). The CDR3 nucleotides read TGCAGTGCTCGAAAACGGACAGGGGATAGGGAGACCCAGTACTTC. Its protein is CSARKRTGDRETQYF.

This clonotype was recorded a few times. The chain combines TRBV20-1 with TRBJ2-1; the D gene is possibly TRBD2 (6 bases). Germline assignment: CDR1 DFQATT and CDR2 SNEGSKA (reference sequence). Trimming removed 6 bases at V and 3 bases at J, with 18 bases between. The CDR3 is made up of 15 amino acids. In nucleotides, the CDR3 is TGCAGTGCCACGGGGGAAGGGACCGACTACAATGAGCAGTTCTTC. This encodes CSATGEGTDYNEQFF.

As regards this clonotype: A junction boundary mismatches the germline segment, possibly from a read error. As DNA, the CDR3 is TGTGCTAGCAGCTCGGCTAGCGGGGGGGATGAGCAGTTCTTC. It codes for CASSSASGGDEQFF. The chain recombines TRBV7-7 with TRBJ2-1, with 12 bases aligning to TRBD2. The CDR3 length is 14 residues. Germline V CDR1 and CDR2: SSHAT, FNYEAQ (reference sequence).